This record covers a single T cell receptor beta chain. The sample belongs to a study of blood T cell repertoires in COVID-19. Study-level information: There were acute and convalescent COVID-19 samples, and they came from the United States, Italy and Spain. Sources were T cells, B-cell-depleted T cells, or PBMCs; the material itself was cDNA or gDNA.

Authors' analysis steps: By means of reference gene primer amplification, nucleated cell counts were estimated. Measured with immunoSEQ multiplex PCR; TCRdb has only the in-frame clones, and not every one. V and J calls and clone size are those listed in that table; D and trimming were worked out from the DNA. The sample lists 70,000 to 80,000 clones, about 93% occurring once. The CDR3 has 14 amino acids. Germline-derived CDR1 and CDR2 are MNHNY and SVGAGI (reference sequence). J lost 4 bases, V lost 10 bases, and 8 bases had no gene match. Input material: peripheral blood. The chain links TRBV6-6 to TRBJ1-3; TRBD1 aligns across 9 bases. This clonotype was obtained from a human donor in a cohort sampled during active COVID-19. The CDR3 spells CAIQQGADGNTIYF. The CDR3, as DNA: TGTGCCATACAACAGGGGGCAGACGGAAACACCATATATTTT.